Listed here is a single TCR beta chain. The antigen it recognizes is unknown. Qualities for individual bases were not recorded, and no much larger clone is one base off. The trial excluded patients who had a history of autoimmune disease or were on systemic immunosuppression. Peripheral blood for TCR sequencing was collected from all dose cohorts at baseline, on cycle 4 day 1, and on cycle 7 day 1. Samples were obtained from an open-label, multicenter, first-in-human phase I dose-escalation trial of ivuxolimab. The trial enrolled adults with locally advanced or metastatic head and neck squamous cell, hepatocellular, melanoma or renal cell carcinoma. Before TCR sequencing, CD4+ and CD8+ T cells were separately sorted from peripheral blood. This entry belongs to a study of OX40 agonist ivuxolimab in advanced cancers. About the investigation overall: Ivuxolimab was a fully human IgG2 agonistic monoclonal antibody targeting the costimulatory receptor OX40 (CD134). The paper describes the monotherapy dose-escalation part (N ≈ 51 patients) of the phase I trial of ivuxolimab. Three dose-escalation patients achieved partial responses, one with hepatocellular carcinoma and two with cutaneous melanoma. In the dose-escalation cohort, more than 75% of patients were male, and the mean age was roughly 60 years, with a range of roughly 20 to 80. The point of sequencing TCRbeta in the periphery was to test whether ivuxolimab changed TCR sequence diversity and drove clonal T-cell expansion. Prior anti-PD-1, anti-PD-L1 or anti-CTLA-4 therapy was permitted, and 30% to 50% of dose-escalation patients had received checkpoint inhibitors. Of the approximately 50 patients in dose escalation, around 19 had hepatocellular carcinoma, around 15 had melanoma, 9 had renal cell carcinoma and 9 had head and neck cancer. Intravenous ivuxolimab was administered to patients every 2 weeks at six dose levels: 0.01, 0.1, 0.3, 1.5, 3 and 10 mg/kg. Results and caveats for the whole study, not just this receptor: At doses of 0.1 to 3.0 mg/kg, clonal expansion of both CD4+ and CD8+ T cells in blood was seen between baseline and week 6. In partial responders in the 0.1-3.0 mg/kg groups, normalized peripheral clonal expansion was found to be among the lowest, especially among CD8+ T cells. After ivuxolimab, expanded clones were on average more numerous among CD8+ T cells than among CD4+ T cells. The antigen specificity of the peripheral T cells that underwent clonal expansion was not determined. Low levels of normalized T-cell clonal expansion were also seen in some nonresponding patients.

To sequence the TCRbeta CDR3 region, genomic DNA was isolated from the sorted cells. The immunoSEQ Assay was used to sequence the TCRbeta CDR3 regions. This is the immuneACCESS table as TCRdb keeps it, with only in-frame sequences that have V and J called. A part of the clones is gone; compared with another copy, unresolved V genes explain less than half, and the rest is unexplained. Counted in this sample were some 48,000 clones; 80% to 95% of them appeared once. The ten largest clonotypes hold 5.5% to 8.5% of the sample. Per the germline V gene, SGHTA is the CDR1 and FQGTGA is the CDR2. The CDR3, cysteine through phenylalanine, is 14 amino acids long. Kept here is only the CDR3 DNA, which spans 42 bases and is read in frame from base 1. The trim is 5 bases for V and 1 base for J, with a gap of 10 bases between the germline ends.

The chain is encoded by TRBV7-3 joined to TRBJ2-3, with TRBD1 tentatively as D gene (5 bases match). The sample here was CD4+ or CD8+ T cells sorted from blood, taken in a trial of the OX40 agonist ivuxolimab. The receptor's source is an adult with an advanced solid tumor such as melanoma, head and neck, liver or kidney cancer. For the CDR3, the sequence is CASSPDIGTDTQYF. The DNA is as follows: TGTGCCAGCAGCCCGGACATTGGCACAGATACGCAGTATTTT.